The 9 T cell receptor beta chains in this list originate from one sample, sequenced in a study of Graves' ophthalmopathy and Graves' hyperthyroidism. The sequenced template was RNA, covering the TCR beta CDR3 region. First-round RT-PCR employed HTBI primers, with a second-round multiplex PCR after it. TCRdb processed the multiplex PCR reads anew with MiXCR; each CDR3 protein has one entry. The repertoire holds about 500,000 distinct CDR3 sequences, with around 15% as singletons. Sequencing was performed on blood. These receptors all stem from a woman in her twenties or thirties with Graves' ophthalmopathy.

This clonotype was recorded many times. The chain links TRBV7-2 to TRBJ2-7; TRBD2 aligns across 8 bases. The CDR3 loop spans 15 amino acids. Germline-derived CDR1 and CDR2 are SGHTA and FQGNSA. The V and J ends lost 5 bases and 4 bases, in that order; junction bases with no gene match: 10. CDR3 coding DNA: TGTGCCAGCAGCCCCCACGGCGGGGGGCAATACGAGCAGTACTTC. Its translation is CASSPHGGGQYEQYF. Variable domain in full (rest from reference TRBV7-2 and TRBJ2-7): GAGVSQSPSNKVTEKGKDVELRCDPISGHTALYWYRQSLGQGLEFLIYFQGNSAPDKSGLPSDRFSAERTGGSVSTLTIQRTQQEDSAVYLCASSPHGGGQYEQYFGPGTRLTVT.

This clonotype was detected ten times or more. A much larger clone sits a single nucleotide away, making a read error possible. The chain carries TRBV13 and TRBJ1-1; the match to TRBD1 covers 7 bases. V lost 6 bases to trimming and J lost 5 bases; unmatched junction nucleotides: 6. Germline assignment: CDR1 PRHDT and CDR2 FYEKMQ (reference sequence). The CDR3 is 13 amino acids. The CDR3: CASSPGTETEAFF. The CDR3 DNA reads TGTGCCAGCAGTCCCGGGACAGAGACTGAAGCTTTCTTT.

This clonotype was counted ten times or more. The chain has TRBV3-1 and TRBJ1-2, with D hard to call. V was clipped by 0 bases and J by 2 bases, with 13 bases between them. Germline CDR1 reads LGHDT; CDR2 reads YNNKEL (reference sequence). CDR3 size: 16 residues. The CDR3 DNA reads as TGTGCCAGCAGCCAAGATTGGGCAGGTGGAAACTATGGCTACACCTTC. As protein: CASSQDWAGGNYGYTF.

The chain has TRBV20-1 and TRBJ2-7; TRBD2 aligns across 13 bases. The germline CDR1 and CDR2 sequences are DFQATT and SNEGSKA (reference sequence). The length of the CDR3 is 18 residues. V was pared by 5 bases and J by 2 bases, with 15 bases of the junction left unmatched. CDR3 residues: CSASARTSGRQSPYEQYF. The CDR3, as DNA: TGCAGTGCTTCAGCCCGGACTAGCGGGAGACAATCCCCCTACGAGCAGTACTTC.

This clonotype was detected many times. At one boundary the junction diverges from the germline segment, which might be a read error. This chain joins TRBV5-1 and TRBJ1-1, with D perhaps matching TRBD1 (5 bases). Germline CDR1 and CDR2: SGHRS and YFSETQ. This CDR3 comprises 13 residues. The DNA for the CDR3 is TGTGCCAGCAGTTGGGACGGGAACACTGAAGCTTTCTTT. Translating it yields CASSWDGNTEAFF.

This clonotype has a count of ten or more. The CDR3 protein is CASRDSIYEQYF. The CDR3 DNA reads as TGTGCCAGCCGGGACTCAATCTACGAGCAGTACTTC. The chain combines TRBV12-3 or TRBV12-4 with TRBJ2-7; TRBD2 might be the D (6 bases). With 8 bases removed from V and 3 bases from J, the gap between germline ends came to 11 bases. The CDR3 is 12 amino acids.

This clonotype came up a few times. The rearrangement links TRBV4-1 to TRBJ1-1; no reliable D call. With 0 bases removed from V and 6 bases from J, the gap between germline ends came to 8 bases. In germline, CDR1 is MGHRA, CDR2 YSYEKL. The CDR3 is 13 amino acids. The CDR3 sequence: CASSQDVPPEAFF. In DNA form, the CDR3 reads TGCGCCAGCAGCCAAGATGTCCCTCCTGAAGCTTTCTTT.

At least ten counts were recorded for this clonotype. V and J are TRBV4-1 and TRBJ1-2; D ambiguous. CDR1 is MGHRA, CDR2 YSYEKL, per germline. The CDR3 spans 17 residues. V lost 1 base and J lost 0, with 15 bases in between. The CDR3 here is CASSQGAPTAPNYGYTF. CDR3 DNA: TGCGCCAGCAGCCAAGGGGCGCCGACGGCTCCTAACTATGGCTACACCTTC.

V and J are TRBV30 and TRBJ1-5; D not resolved. This CDR3 has 15 amino acids. The V end was cut by 0 bases, the J end by 6 bases, with 15 bases between. Germline-derived CDR1 and CDR2 are GTSNPN and SVGIG (reference sequence). The CDR3 DNA follows: TGTGCCTGGAGTGTATCGTTTGTATCGGGTCAGCCCCAGCATTTT. Protein: CAWSVSFVSGQPQHF.